Given below is one T cell receptor beta chain in context. Its antigen is undetermined. The CDR3 is made up of 15 amino acids. Germline V gene lookup returns CDR1 GTSNPN and CDR2 SVGIG (reference sequence). Trimming took 1 base from V and 0 from J, leaving 13 bases between them. No infections or other immune events were documented during collection. The entry originates in a study of identifying expanded T cells in peripheral blood. Whole-study results and caveats: Clone count variance between roughly 2-week samples rose with total template count.

The repertoire was sequenced with immunoSEQ multiplex PCR; TCRdb's copy has only in-frame clones and lacks some. Of under 70,000 clones in the sample, 70% to 90% were seen once. What was sequenced was blood. The clonotype originates from a person aged 18 to 70 in good health. This chain connects TRBV30 to TRBJ2-7; D gene uncertain. DNA of the CDR3: TGTGCCTGGAGTGCCCACCTGAGGATCTCCTACGAGCAGTACTTC. Translation: CAWSAHLRISYEQYF.